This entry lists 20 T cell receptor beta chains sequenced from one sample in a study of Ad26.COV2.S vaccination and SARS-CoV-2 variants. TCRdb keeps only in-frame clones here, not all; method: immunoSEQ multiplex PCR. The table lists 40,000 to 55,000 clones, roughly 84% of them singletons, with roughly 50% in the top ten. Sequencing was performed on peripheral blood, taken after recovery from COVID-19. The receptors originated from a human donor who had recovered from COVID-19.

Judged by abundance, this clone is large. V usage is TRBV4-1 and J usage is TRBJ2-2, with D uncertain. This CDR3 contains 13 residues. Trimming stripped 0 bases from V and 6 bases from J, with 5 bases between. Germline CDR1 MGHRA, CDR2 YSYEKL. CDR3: CASSQDYAGELFF. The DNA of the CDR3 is TGCGCCAGCAGCCAAGATTACGCCGGGGAGCTGTTTTTT.

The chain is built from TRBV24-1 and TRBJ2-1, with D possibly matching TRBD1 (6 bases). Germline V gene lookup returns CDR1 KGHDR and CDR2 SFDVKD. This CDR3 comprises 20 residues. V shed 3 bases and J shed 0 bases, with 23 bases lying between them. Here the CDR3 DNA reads TGTGCCACCAGTGATGGACCGAGGACAGCCGAGTCATACTCCTACAATGAGCAGTTCTTC. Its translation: CATSDGPRTAESYSYNEQFF.

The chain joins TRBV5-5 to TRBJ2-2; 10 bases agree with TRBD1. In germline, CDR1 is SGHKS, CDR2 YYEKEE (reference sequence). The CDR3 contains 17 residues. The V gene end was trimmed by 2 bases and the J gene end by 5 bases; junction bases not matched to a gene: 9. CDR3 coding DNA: TGTGCCAGCAGCTTTGATCCGGGACAGGGGCGTACCGGGGAGCTGTTTTTT. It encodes CASSFDPGQGRTGELFF.

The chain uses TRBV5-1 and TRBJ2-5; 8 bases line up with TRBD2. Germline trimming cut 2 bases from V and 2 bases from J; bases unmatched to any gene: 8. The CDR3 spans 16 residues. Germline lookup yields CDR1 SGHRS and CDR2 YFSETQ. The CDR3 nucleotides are TGCGCCAGCAGCTTCAACCTACCGGGGGGGCAAGAGACCCAGTACTTC. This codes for CASSFNLPGGQETQYF.

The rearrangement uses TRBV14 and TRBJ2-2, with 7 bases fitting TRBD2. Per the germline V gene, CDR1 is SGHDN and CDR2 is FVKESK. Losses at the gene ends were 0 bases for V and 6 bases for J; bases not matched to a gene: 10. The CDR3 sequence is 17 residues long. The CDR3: CASSQDKTSLGPGELFF. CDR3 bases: TGTGCCAGCAGCCAAGATAAGACTAGCCTGGGACCCGGGGAGCTGTTTTTT.

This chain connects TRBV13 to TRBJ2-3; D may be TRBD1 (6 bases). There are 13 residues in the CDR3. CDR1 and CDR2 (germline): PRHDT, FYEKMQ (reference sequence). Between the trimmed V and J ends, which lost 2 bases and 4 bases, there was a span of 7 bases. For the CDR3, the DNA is TGTGCCAGCAGCTTAAAGGGGGCAGATACGCAGTATTTT. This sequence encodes CASSLKGADTQYF.

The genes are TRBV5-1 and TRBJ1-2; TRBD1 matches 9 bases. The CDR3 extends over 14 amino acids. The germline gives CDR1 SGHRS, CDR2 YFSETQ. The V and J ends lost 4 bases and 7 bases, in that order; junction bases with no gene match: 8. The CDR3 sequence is CASSPGTGSFGYTF. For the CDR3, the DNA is TGCGCCAGCAGCCCCGGGACAGGGTCCTTTGGCTACACCTTC.

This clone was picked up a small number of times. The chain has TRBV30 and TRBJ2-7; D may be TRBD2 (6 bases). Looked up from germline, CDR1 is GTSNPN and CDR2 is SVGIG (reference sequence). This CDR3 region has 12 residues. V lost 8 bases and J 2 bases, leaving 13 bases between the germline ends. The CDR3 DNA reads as TGTGCCGCTATAGCGGCTGCCTACGAGCAGTACTTC. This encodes CAAIAAAYEQYF.

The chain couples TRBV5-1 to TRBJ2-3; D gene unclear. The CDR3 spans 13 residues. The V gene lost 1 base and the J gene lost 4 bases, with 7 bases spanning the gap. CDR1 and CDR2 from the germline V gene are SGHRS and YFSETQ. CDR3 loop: CASSLSEADTQYF. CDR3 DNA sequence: TGCGCCAGCAGCTTGTCAGAAGCAGATACGCAGTATTTT.

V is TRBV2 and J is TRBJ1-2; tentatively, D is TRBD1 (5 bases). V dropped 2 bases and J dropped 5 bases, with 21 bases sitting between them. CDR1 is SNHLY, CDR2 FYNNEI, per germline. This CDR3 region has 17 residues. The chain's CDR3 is CASSEFWDTSQGYGYTF. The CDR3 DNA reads TGTGCCAGCAGTGAATTCTGGGATACAAGTCAGGGATATGGCTACACCTTC.

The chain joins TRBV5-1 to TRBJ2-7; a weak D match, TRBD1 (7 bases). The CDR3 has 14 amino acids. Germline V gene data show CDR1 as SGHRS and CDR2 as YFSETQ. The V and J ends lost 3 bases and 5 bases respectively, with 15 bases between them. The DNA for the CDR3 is TGCGCCAGCAGCTCCGCCCAGGGGGGCCACGAGCAGTACTTC. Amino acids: CASSSAQGGHEQYF.

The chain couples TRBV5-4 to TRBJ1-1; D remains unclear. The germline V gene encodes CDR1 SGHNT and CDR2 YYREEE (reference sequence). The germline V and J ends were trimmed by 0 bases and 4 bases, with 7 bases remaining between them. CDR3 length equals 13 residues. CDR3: CASSLGVGTEAFF. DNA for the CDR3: TGTGCCAGCAGCTTGGGGGTCGGCACTGAAGCTTTCTTT.

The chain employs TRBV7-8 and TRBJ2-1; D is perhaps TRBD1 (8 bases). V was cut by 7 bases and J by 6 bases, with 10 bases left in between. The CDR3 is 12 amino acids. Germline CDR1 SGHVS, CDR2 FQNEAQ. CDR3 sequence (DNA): TGTGCCAGCAACAGGGGGGGCAATGAGCAGTTCTTC. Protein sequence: CASNRGGNEQFF.

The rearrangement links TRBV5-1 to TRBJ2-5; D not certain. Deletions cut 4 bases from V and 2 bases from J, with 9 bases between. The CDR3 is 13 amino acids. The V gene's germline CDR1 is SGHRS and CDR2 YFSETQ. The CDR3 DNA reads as TGCGCCAGCAGCCAGACCAGGCAAGAGACCCAGTACTTC. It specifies CASSQTRQETQYF.

CDR3 coding DNA: TGTGCCAGCAGCCCAGCGACAGGGGGCCGCAACTCAGATACGCAGTATTTT. Translating gives CASSPATGGRNSDTQYF. The chain joins TRBV7-9 to TRBJ2-3; 10 bases align to TRBD1. Germline CDR1 is SEHNR and CDR2 is FQNEAQ (reference sequence). The trim removed 5 bases at V and 4 bases at J, leaving 12 bases unmatched. This CDR3 has 17 amino acids. Complete variable domain (other parts from reference TRBV7-9 and TRBJ2-3): DTGVSQNPRHKITKRGQNVTFRCDPISEHNRLYWYRQTLGQGPEFLTYFQNEAQLEKSRLLSDRFSAERPKGSFSTLEIQRTEQGDSAMYLCASSPATGGRNSDTQYFGPGTRLTVL.

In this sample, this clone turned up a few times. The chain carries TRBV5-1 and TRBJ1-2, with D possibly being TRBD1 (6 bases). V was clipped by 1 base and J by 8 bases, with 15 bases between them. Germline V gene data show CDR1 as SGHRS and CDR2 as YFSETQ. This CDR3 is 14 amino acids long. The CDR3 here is CASSLSGTRDGYTF. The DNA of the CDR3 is TGCGCCAGCAGCTTGTCCGGGACAAGAGACGGCTACACCTTC.

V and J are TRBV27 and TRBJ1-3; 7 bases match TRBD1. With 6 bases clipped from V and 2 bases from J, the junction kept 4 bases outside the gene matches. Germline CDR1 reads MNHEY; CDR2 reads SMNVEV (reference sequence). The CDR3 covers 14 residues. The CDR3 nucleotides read TGTGCCAGCAGCCGAGGGGGCCCTGGAAACACCATATATTTT. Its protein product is CASSRGGPGNTIYF.

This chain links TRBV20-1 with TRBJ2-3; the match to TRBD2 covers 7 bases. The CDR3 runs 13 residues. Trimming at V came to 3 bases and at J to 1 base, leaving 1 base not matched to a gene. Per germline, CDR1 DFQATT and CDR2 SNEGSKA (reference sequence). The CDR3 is CSASRGGTDTQYF. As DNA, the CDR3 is TGCAGTGCTAGTCGGGGGGGCACAGATACGCAGTATTTT.

CDR3 nucleotides: TGCGCCAGCAGCTTGGTTCGCCTAGCGGGAGCGAATGAGCAGTTCTTC. This translates into CASSLVRLAGANEQFF. The genes are TRBV5-1 and TRBJ2-1; the match to TRBD2 covers 10 bases. V lost 0 bases to trimming and J lost 7 bases; unmatched junction nucleotides: 7. This CDR3 contains 16 residues. Germline V gives CDR1 SGHRS, CDR2 YFSETQ.

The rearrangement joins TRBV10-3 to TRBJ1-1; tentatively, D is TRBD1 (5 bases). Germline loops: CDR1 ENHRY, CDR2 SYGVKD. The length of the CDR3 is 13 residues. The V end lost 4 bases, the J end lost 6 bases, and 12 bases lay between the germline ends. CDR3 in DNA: TGTGCCATCAGTGGGGGACCCAGGGCTGAAGCTTTCTTT. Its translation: CAISGGPRAEAFF.